This T cell receptor (beta chain) was captured in a study of cytomegalovirus exposure and HLA in healthy donors. V shed 5 bases, J shed 2 bases, and the junction held 5 bases outside the gene matches. The CDR3 extends over 15 amino acids. CDR1 and CDR2 (germline): SGHTA, FQGNSA. It was with 60 Vbeta and 13 Jbeta primers that the PCR ran. Data came from immunoSEQ multiplex PCR; TCRdb stores just in-frame clones and leaves some out. Here the sample spans 90,000 to 140,000 clones, roughly 15% being singletons. The chain links TRBV7-2 to TRBJ2-2; 7 bases align to TRBD2. The clonotype was recovered from a female donor in good health and CMV-seronegative. The sequencing input was PBMCs. The CDR3 bases are TGTGCCAGCAGCCCCCCGGGACTAAACACCGGGGAGCTGTTTTTT. It codes for CASSPPGLNTGELFF.